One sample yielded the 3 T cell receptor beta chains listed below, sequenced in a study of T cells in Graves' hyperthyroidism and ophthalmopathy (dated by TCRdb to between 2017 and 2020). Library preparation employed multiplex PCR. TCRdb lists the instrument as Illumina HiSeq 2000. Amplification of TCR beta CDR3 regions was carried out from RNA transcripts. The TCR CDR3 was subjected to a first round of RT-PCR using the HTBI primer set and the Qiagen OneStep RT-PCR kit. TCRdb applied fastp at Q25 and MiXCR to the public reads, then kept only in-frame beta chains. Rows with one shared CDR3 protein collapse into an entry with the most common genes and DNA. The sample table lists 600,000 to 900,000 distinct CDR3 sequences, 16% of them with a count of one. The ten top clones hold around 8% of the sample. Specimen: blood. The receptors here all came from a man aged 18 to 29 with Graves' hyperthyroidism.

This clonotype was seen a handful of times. CDR3 in amino acids: CASSRLAGTGFF. The CDR3 bases are TGTGCCAGCAGTAGACTAGCGGGGACCGGGTTCTTC. This chain links TRBV6-1 with TRBJ2-1; 11 bases line up with TRBD2. V dropped 5 bases and J dropped 15; count of bases not matched to a gene: 6. The CDR3 loop spans 12 amino acids. Per the germline V gene, CDR1 is MNHNS and CDR2 is SASEGT.

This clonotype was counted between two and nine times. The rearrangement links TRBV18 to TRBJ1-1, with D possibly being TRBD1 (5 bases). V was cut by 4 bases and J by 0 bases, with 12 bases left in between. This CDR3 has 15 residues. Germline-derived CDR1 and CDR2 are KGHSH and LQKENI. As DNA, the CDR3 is TGTGCCAGCTCACGCGAGGGGTTGGTGAACACTGAAGCTTTCTTT. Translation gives CASSREGLVNTEAFF.

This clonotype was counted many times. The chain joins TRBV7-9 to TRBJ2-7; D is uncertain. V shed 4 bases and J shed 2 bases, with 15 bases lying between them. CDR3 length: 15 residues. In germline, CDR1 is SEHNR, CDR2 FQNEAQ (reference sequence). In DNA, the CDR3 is TGTGCCAGCAGCTCGACATCAAGGATCCCCTACGAGCAGTACTTC. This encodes CASSSTSRIPYEQYF.